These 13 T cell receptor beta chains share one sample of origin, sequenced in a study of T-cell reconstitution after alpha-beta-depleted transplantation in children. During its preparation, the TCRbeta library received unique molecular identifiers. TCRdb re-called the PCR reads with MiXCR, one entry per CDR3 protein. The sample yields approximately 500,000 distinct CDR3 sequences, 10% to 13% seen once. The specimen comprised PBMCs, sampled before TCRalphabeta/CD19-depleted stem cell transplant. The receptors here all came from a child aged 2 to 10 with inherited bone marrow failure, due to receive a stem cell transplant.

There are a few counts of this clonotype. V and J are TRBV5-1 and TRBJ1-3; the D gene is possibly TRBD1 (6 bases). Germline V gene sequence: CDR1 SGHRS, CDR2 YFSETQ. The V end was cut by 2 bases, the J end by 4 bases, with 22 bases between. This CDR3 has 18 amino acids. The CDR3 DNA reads TGCGCCAGCAGCTTTGACCCTCAGACAGGCCTCTACGGAAACACCATATATTTT. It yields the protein CASSFDPQTGLYGNTIYF.

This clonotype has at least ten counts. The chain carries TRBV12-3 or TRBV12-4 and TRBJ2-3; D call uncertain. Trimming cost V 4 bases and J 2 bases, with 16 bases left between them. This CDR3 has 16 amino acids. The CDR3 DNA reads TGTGCCAGCAGTTCGAACGACGGGTCCTCCACAGATACGCAGTATTTT. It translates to CASSSNDGSSTDTQYF.

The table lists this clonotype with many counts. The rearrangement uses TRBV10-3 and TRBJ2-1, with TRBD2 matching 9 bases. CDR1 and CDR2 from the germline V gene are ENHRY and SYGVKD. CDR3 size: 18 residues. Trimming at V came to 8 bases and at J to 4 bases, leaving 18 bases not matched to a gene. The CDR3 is CAILSQAGGRAGYNEQFF. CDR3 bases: TGTGCCATCCTGAGCCAAGCGGGAGGTCGGGCCGGATACAATGAGCAGTTCTTC.

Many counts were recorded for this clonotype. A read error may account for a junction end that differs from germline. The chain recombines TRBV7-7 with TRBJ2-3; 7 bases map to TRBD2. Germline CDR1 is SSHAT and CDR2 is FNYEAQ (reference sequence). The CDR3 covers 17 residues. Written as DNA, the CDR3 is TGTGCTAGCAGCTTGGGAGGGGCACCTTCTAGCACAGATACGCAGTATTTT. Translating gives CASSLGGAPSSTDTQYF.

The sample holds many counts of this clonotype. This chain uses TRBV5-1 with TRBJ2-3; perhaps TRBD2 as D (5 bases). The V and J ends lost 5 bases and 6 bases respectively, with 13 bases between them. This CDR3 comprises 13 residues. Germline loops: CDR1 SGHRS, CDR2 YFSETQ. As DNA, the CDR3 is TGCGCCAGCAGGCCAACTAGTGGCGATACGCAGTATTTT. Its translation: CASRPTSGDTQYF.

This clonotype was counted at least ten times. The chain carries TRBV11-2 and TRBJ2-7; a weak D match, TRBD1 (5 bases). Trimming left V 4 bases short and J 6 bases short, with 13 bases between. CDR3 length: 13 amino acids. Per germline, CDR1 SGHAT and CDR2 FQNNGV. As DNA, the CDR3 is TGTGCCAGCAGCTCTCCTAGGGGTTCCGAGCAGTACTTC. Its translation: CASSSPRGSEQYF.

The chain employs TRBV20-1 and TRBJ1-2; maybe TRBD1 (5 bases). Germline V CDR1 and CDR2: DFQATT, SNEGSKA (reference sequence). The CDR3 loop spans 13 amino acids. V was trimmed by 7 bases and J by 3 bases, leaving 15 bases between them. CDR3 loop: CSVRRTTDYGYTF. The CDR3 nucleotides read TGCAGTGTCCGGCGGACAACTGACTATGGCTACACCTTC.

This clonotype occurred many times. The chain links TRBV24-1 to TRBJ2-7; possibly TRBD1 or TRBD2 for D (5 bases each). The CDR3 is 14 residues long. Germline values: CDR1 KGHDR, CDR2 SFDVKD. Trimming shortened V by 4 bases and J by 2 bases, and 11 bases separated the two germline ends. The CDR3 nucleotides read TGTGCCACCAGTGAGGCCGGGACCGCCTACGAGCAGTACTTC. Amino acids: CATSEAGTAYEQYF.

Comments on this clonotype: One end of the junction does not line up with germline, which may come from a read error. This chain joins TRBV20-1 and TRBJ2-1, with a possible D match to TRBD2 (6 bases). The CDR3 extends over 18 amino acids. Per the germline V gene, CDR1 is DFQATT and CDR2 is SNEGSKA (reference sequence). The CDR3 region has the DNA TGCAGTGCCAGAGGTACCGGGACCATAAGCGGGCGCGGCAATGAGCAGTTCTTC. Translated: CSARGTGTISGRGNEQFF.

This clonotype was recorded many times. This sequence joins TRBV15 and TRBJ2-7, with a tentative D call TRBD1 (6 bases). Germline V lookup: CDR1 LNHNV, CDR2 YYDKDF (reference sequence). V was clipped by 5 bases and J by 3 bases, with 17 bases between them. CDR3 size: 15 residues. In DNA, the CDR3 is TGTGCCACCAGCTCCCCTTCGGACAGCTTCTACGAGCAGTACTTC. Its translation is CATSSPSDSFYEQYF.

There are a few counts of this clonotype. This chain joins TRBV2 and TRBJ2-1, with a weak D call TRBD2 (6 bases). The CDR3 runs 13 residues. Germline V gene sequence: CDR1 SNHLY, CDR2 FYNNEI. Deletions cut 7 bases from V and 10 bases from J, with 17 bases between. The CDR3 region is CASKYGGIREQFF. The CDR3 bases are TGTGCCAGCAAGTACGGCGGGATTCGCGAGCAGTTCTTC.

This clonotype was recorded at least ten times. This chain's CDR3 is CATSKDSGRSSNQPQHF. The CDR3 DNA reads TGTGCCACCAGCAAAGACTCGGGACGGAGTAGCAATCAGCCCCAGCATTTT. The rearrangement uses TRBV15 and TRBJ1-5; possible D gene TRBD1, 5 bases. Germline loops: CDR1 LNHNV, CDR2 YYDKDF (reference sequence). This CDR3 is 17 amino acids long. V lost 4 bases and J 0 bases, leaving 16 bases between the germline ends.

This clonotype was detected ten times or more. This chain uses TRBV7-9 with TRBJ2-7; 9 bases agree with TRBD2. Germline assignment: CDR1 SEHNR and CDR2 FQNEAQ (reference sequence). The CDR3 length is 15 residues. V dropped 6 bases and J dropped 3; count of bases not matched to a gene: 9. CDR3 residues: CASSPRLADFYEQYF. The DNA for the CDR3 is TGTGCCAGCAGTCCTCGACTAGCGGACTTCTACGAGCAGTACTTC.